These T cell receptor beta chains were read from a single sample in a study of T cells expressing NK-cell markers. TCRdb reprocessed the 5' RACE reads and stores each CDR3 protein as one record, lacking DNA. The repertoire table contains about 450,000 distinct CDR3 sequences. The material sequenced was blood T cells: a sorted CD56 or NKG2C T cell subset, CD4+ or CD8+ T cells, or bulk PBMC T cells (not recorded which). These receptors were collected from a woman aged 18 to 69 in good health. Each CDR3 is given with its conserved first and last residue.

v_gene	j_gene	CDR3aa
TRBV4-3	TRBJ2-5	CASSQGAGIQETQYF
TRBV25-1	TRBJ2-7	CASSVRAAEQYF
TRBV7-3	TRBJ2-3	CASRSRAGVDTQYF
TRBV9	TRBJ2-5	CASSPSGGAGETQYF
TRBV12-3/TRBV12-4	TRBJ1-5	CASSTRVSGNQPQHF
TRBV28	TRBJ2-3	CASSFLASLADTQYF
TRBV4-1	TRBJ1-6	CASMASNNSPLHF
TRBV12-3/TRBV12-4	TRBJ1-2	CASSPTGEWNYGYTF
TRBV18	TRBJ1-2	CASSPQTDSYYGYTF
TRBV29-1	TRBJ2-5	CSVEDGSQETQYF
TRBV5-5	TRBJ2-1	CASSLGRGGARNEQFF
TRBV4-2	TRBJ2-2	CASSQEAPGTSNTGELFF
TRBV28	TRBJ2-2	CASRSGQGGSGELFF
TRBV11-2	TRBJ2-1	CASAMGREGRDEQFF
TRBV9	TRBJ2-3	CASSIIDTQYF
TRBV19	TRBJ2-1	CASSITRNRGYEQFF
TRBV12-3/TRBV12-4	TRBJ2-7	CASSLRHTYEQYF
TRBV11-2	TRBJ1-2	CASSLTGSLGYTF
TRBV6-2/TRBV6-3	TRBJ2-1	CASSYEYISYNEQFF
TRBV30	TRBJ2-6	CAWSPRRTANVLTF
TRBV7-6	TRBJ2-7	CASSLDPRLGEQYF
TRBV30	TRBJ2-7	CAWMGQGAYEQYF
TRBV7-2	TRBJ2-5	CASSLKGAGPIETQYF
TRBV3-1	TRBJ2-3	CATGVTSAQYF
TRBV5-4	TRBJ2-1	CASSLGYGNDPDEQFF
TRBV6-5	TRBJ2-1	CASSYNPGVVGQDEQFF
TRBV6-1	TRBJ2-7	CASSPTGSYEQYF
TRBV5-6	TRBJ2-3	CASSLGLAGVPDTQYF
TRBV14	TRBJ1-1	CASSHLPGTEAFF
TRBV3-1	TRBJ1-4	CASSTSTIRATNEKLFF
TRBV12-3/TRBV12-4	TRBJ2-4	CASSQGASAKNIQYF
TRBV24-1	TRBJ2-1	CAIGDRAYNEQFF
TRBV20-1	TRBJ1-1	CSARGGEGRNTEAFF
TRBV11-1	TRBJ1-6	CASSPTGAGISYNSPLHF
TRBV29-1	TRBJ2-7	CSVEVGRDTYEQYF
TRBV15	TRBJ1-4	CATSKVRTGNEKLFF
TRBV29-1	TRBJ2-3	CSVVGSSGGADTQYF
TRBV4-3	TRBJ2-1	CASSQSSLGPLNEQFF
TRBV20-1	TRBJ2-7	CSAPSPYEQYF
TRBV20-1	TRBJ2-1	CSARDPPGDEQFF